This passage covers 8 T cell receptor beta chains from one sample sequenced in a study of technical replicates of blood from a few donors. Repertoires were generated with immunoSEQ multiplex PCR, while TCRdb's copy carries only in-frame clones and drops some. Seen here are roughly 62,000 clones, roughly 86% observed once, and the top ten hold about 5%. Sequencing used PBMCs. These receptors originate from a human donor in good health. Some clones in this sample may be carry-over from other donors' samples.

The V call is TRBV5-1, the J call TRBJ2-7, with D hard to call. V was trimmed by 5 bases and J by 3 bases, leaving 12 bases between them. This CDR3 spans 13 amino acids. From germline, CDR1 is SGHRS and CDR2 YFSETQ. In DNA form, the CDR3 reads TGCGCCAGCAGTTTTGGCAAAAACTACGAGCAGTACTTC. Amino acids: CASSFGKNYEQYF.

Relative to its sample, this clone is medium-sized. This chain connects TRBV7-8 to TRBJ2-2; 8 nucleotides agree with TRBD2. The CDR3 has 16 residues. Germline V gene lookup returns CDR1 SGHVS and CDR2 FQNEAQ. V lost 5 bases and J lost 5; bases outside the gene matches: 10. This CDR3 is CASSKLGRVNTGELFF. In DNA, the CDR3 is TGTGCCAGCAGCAAACTCGGGAGGGTTAATACCGGGGAGCTGTTTTTT. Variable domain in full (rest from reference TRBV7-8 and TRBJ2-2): GAGVSQSPRYKVAKRGQDVALRCDPISGHVSLFWYQQALGQGPEFLTYFQNEAQLDKSGLPSDRFFAERPEGSVSTLKIQRTQQEDSAVYLCASSKLGRVNTGELFFGEGSRLTVL.

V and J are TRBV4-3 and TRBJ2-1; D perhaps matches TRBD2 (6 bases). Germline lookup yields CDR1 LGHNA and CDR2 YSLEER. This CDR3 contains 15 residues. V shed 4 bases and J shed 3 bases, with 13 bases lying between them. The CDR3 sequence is CASSLVSGGYNEQFF. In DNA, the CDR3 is TGCGCCAGCAGCCTGGTTAGCGGCGGCTACAATGAGCAGTTCTTC.

The CDR3 sequence: CASSSKDRDYSNQPQHF. The CDR3 DNA reads TGTGCCAGCAGCAGCAAGGACAGGGATTATAGCAATCAGCCCCAGCATTTT. The V call is TRBV5-6, the J call TRBJ1-5, with 8 nucleotides matching TRBD1. Germline values: CDR1 SGHDT, CDR2 YYEEEE. The CDR3 extends over 17 amino acids. V lost 4 bases to trimming and J lost 0 bases; unmatched junction nucleotides: 9. The full variable domain, rest sourced from reference TRBV5-6 and TRBJ1-5, is DAGVTQSPTHLIKTRGQQVTLRCSPKSGHDTVSWYQQALGQGPQFIFQYYEEEERQRGNFPDRFSGHQFPNYSSELNVNALLLGDSALYLCASSSKDRDYSNQPQHFGDGTRLSIL.

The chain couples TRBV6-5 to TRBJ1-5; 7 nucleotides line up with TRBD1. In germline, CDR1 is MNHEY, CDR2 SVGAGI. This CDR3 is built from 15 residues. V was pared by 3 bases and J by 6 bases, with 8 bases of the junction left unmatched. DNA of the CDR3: TGTGCCAGCAGTTATCGACAGGGCATTAGTCAGCCCCAGCATTTT. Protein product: CASSYRQGISQPQHF.

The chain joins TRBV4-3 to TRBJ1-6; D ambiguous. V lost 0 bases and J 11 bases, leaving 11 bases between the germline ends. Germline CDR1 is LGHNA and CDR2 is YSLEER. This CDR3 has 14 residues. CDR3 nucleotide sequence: TGCGCCAGCAGCCAAGATGGAGGGCTCACACCCCTCCACTTT. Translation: CASSQDGGLTPLHF.

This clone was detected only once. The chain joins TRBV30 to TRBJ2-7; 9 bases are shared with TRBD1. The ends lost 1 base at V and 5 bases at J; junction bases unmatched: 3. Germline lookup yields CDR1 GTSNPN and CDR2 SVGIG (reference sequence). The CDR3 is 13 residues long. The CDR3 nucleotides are TGTGCCTGGAGTGGGACAGGGGTCCACGAGCAGTACTTC. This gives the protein CAWSGTGVHEQYF.

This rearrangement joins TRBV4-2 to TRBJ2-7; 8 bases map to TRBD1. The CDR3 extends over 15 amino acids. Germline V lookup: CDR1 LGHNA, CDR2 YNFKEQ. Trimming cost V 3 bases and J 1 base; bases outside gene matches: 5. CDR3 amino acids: CASSQIQGGSYEQYF. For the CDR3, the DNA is TGTGCCAGCAGCCAGATACAGGGGGGATCCTACGAGCAGTACTTC.